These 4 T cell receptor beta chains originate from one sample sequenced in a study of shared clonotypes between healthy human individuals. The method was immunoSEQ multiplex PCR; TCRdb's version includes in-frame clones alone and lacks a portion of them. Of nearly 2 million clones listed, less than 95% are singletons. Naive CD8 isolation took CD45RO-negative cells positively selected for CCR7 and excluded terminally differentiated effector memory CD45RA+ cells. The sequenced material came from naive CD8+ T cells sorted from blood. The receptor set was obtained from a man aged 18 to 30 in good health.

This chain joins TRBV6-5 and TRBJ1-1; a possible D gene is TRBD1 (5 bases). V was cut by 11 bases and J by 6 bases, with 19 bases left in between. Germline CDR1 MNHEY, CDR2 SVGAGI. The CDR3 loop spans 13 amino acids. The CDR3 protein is CASRLGEGAEAFF. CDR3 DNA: TGTGCCTCCCGTTTGGGGGAAGGAGCTGAAGCTTTCTTT.

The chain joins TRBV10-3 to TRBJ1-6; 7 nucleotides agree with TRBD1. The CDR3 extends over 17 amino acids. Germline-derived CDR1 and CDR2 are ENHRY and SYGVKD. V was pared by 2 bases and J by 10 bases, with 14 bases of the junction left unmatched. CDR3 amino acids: CAISEQFVTGDDSPLHF. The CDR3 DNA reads TGTGCCATCAGTGAGCAATTTGTTACAGGGGACGACTCACCCCTCCACTTT.

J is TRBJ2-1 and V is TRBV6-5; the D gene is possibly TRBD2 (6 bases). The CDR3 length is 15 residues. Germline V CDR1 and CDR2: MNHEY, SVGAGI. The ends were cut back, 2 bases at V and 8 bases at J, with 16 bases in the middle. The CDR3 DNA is TGTGCCAGCAGTTACACGTTAGGAGGGAGCGATGAGCAGTTCTTC. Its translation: CASSYTLGGSDEQFF.

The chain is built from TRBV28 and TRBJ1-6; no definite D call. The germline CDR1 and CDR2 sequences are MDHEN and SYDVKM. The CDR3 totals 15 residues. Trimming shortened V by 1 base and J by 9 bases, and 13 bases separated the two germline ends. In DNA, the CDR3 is TGTGCCAGCAGTTTATCCTCTGGGTTTAGTTCACCCCTCCACTTT. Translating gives CASSLSSGFSSPLHF.